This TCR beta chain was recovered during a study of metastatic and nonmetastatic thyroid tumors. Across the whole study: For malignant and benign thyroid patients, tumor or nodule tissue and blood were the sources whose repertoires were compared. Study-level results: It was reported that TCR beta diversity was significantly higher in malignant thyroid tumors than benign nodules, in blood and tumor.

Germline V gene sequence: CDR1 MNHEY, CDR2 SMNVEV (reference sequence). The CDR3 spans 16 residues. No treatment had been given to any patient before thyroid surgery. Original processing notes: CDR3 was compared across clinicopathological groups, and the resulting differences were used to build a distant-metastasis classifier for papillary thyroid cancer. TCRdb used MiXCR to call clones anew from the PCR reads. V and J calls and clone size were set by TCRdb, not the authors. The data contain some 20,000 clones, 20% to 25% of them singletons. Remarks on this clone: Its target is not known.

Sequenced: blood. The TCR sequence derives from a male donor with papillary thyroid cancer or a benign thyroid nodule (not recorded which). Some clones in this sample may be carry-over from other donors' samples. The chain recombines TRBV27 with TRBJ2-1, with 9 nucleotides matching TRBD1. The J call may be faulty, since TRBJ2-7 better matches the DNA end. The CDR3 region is CASSTGQGISYNEQYF. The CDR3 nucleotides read TGTGCCAGCAGTACGGGACAGGGCATCTCCTACAATGAGCAGTACTTC.